Listed below are T cell receptor beta chains from one sample, sequenced in a study of cytomegalovirus exposure and HLA in healthy donors. TCRdb keeps only in-frame clones here, not all; method: immunoSEQ multiplex PCR. Among just under 65,000 clones, roughly 77% were seen once, and the ten largest hold around 4.2%. Sequenced material: PBMCs. The receptors stem from a woman aged 30 to 39 in good health and CMV-seronegative. CDR3s leave out the opening cysteine and the closing phenylalanine or tryptophan.

j_gene	v_gene	CDR3aa
TRBJ1-4	TRBV29-1	SVGGQGRMGELF
TRBJ2-3	TRBV7-2	ASSSSGTSTDTQY
TRBJ2-3	TRBV6-4	ASSDSAGSTDTQY
TRBJ2-6	TRBV9	ASSASRDRASGANVLT
TRBJ1-1	TRBV19	ASSKGQGTEAF
TRBJ1-2	TRBV4-1	ASSHPGRTGGVYGYT
TRBJ2-7	TRBV29-1	SVAGHHSYEQY
TRBJ1-2	TRBV19	ASSFDGQGRQGYT
TRBJ1-4	TRBV6-1	ASSEGTVGNEKLF
TRBJ1-5	TRBV15	ATIRDRENQPQH
TRBJ2-1	TRBV25-1	ASSVLDEQF
TRBJ2-7	TRBV4-1	ASRPTGAYEQY
TRBJ1-1	TRBV6-1	ASSDPTGGTEAF
TRBJ2-6	TRBV4-1	ASSQWTGVSGANVLT
TRBJ1-6	TRBV7-8	ASSFSGESPLH
TRBJ1-1	TRBV30	AWSGQYTEAF
TRBJ2-2	TRBV15	ATGTTHTGELF
TRBJ2-2	TRBV5-4	ASGTSGGTNTGELF
TRBJ1-2	TRBV6-5	ASSQIQQGAYGYT
TRBJ1-1	TRBV2	ASSGRGLGTNTEAF
TRBJ2-7	TRBV29-1	SVVPGGDEQY
TRBJ2-7	TRBV6-5	ASSYSTVNSYEQY
TRBJ1-6	TRBV5-1	ASSLDGQTNSPLH
TRBJ2-1	TRBV5-1	ASRPTGAKDEQF
TRBJ2-1	TRBV7-3	ASSLTGGNEQF
TRBJ1-2	TRBV18	ASSPPGTGGGGYT
TRBJ2-5	TRBV4-2	ASSQGQRGAPETQY
TRBJ2-1	TRBV4-1	ASSLKSLAASYNEQF
TRBJ2-7	TRBV5-1	ASSFRTSGSYEQY
TRBJ2-2	TRBV2	ATRATNTGELF
TRBJ2-3	TRBV6-5	ASSYSGLNTQY
TRBJ2-1	TRBV4-1	ASNKDRDSYNEQF
TRBJ1-1	TRBV29-1	SVPGQGLNTEAF
TRBJ1-2	TRBV4-3	ASSQEGQGWDGYT
TRBJ2-7	TRBV10-3	AIGTSGSYEQY
TRBJ2-7	TRBV4-2	ASSQGGGGAPYEQY